One sample yielded the 27 T cell receptor beta chains listed below, sequenced in a study of T cell responses to AZD1222 COVID-19 vaccine. Data came from immunoSEQ multiplex PCR; TCRdb stores just in-frame clones and leaves some out. The sample lists 80,000 to 95,000 clones; 78% were seen once. The sample was peripheral blood, taken on day 0 of AZD1222 vaccination. The receptor source for this set is an adult in good health.

The gene calls are TRBV11-2 and TRBJ2-3, with D possibly TRBD2 on 5 matching bases. V was clipped by 5 bases and J by 2 bases, with 8 bases between them. The germline CDR1 and CDR2 sequences are SGHAT and FQNNGV. The CDR3 runs 13 residues. Here the CDR3 reads CASSAGNTDTQYF. The DNA of the CDR3 is TGTGCCAGCAGCGCCGGGAACACAGATACGCAGTATTTT.

The genes are TRBV20-1 and TRBJ2-1; D unresolved. CDR1 is DFQATT, CDR2 SNEGSKA, per germline (reference sequence). Trimming shortened V by 7 bases and J by 0 bases, and 4 bases separated the two germline ends. This CDR3 spans 11 amino acids. The CDR3 region is CSGSSYNEQFF. CDR3 coding DNA: TGCAGTGGGTCCTCCTACAATGAGCAGTTCTTC.

The chain recombines TRBV7-9 with TRBJ1-3; the D gene is possibly TRBD1 (6 bases). The germline V and J ends were trimmed by 5 bases and 3 bases, with 11 bases remaining between them. Looked up from germline, CDR1 is SEHNR and CDR2 is FQNEAQ (reference sequence). The CDR3 has 14 residues. CDR3: CASSDRTDGNTIYF. CDR3 DNA: TGTGCCAGCAGCGACCGGACAGATGGAAACACCATATATTTT.

The chain couples TRBV5-4 to TRBJ2-2; unclear D gene. In germline, CDR1 is SGHNT, CDR2 YYREEE (reference sequence). There are 12 residues in the CDR3. Between the trimmed V and J ends, which lost 0 bases and 7 bases, there was a span of 4 bases. The CDR3 is CASSLGVGELFF. CDR3 bases: TGTGCCAGCAGCTTGGGAGTCGGGGAGCTGTTTTTT. The full variable domain, in which reference TRBV5-4 and TRBJ2-2 provide the parts outside the CDR3, is ETGVTQSPTHLIKTRGQQVTLRCSSQSGHNTVSWYQQALGQGPQFIFQYYREEENGRGNFPPRFSGLQFPNYSSELNVNALELDDSALYLCASSLGVGELFFGEGSRLTVL.

The chain couples TRBV28 to TRBJ1-2; 10 nucleotides align to TRBD1. J lost 5 bases, V lost 7 bases, and 10 bases had no gene match. The CDR3 contains 15 residues. Germline V gene lookup returns CDR1 MDHEN and CDR2 SYDVKM. CDR3 bases: TGTGCCAGCACCACAGGGGGGACAGGGGCATATGGCTACACCTTC. Translated: CASTTGGTGAYGYTF.

V gene TRBV6-5 combines with J gene TRBJ2-1; 9 bases are a match to TRBD2. V shed 4 bases, J shed 4 bases, and the junction held 5 bases outside the gene matches. Germline V gene sequence: CDR1 MNHEY, CDR2 SVGAGI. The CDR3 is 15 residues long. The CDR3 DNA sequence: TGTGCCAGCAGTTCTTTACTAGCGGGTTACAATGAGCAGTTCTTC. Translated: CASSSLLAGYNEQFF.

This clone was observed a handful of times. This chain connects TRBV14 to TRBJ2-1, with 13 nucleotides matching TRBD2. Germline CDR1 reads SGHDN; CDR2 reads FVKESK. V shed 5 bases, J shed 7 bases, and the junction held 8 bases outside the gene matches. The CDR3 is 16 residues long. The CDR3: CASSSPGLAGWNEQFF. CDR3 DNA sequence: TGTGCCAGCAGCTCCCCGGGACTAGCGGGATGGAATGAGCAGTTCTTC.

The chain employs TRBV24-1 and TRBJ1-3; no reliable D call. Trimming left V 5 bases short and J 2 bases short, with 9 bases between. Germline V lookup: CDR1 KGHDR, CDR2 SFDVKD. The CDR3 is made up of 14 amino acids. In DNA form, the CDR3 reads TGTGCCACCAGTGCGGGAAGACCTGGAAACACCATATATTTT. Protein: CATSAGRPGNTIYF.

The chain uses TRBV14 and TRBJ2-1; 14 bases fit TRBD2. Germline CDR1 reads SGHDN; CDR2 reads FVKESK. The V and J ends lost 0 bases and 0 bases, in that order; junction bases with no gene match: 16. The CDR3 covers 23 residues. Here the CDR3 reads CASSQDYKWGLAGEVGSYNEQFF. CDR3 bases: TGTGCCAGCAGCCAAGACTACAAATGGGGACTAGCGGGAGAGGTGGGCTCCTACAATGAGCAGTTCTTC.

This clone was seen once. The gene calls are TRBV5-1 and TRBJ1-1, with D perhaps TRBD1 (5 bases). The ends were cut back, 4 bases at V and 0 bases at J, with 19 bases in the middle. Germline V gene data show CDR1 as SGHRS and CDR2 as YFSETQ. This CDR3 has 17 residues. The CDR3 spells CASSVVPLGGMNTEAFF. The CDR3 nucleotides are TGCGCCAGCAGCGTTGTTCCCTTGGGGGGGATGAACACTGAAGCTTTCTTT. Variable domain in full (rest from reference TRBV5-1 and TRBJ1-1): KAGVTQTPRYLIKTRGQQVTLSCSPISGHRSVSWYQQTPGQGLQFLFEYFSETQRNKGNFPGRFSGRQFSNSRSEMNVSTLELGDSALYLCASSVVPLGGMNTEAFFGQGTRLTVV.

This clone was counted once. The chain couples TRBV13 to TRBJ1-1; D ambiguous. The CDR3 extends over 12 amino acids. Per the germline V gene, CDR1 is PRHDT and CDR2 is FYEKMQ (reference sequence). V lost 2 bases, J lost 8 bases, and 9 bases lay in between. CDR3: CASSLYSSEAFF. CDR3 nucleotides: TGTGCCAGCAGCTTATACTCATCGGAAGCTTTCTTT.

The table lists this clone with a few counts. This sequence joins TRBV30 and TRBJ1-1; D is unclear. Germline V gene sequence: CDR1 GTSNPN, CDR2 SVGIG (reference sequence). The CDR3 spans 14 residues. The V end was cut by 0 bases, the J end by 4 bases, with 12 bases between. DNA for the CDR3: TGTGCCTGGAGTGTATTCACCGTGAGCACTGAAGCTTTCTTT. Protein product: CAWSVFTVSTEAFF. The variable domain in full, completed from reference TRBV30 and TRBJ1-1, reads SQTIHQWPATLVQPVGSPLSLECTVEGTSNPNLYWYRQAAGRGLQLLFYSVGIGQISSEVPQNLSASRPQDRQFILSSKKLLLSDSGFYLCAWSVFTVSTEAFFGQGTRLTVV.

The chain recombines TRBV28 with TRBJ1-4; D is uncertain. Germline assignment: CDR1 MDHEN and CDR2 SYDVKM. V lost 6 bases and J 15 bases, leaving 20 bases between the germline ends. The CDR3 has 13 amino acids. The CDR3 loop reads CASSAPYSPKVFF. CDR3 coding DNA: TGTGCCAGCAGCGCACCCTACTCCCCCAAGGTGTTTTTT.

The chain couples TRBV15 to TRBJ2-2; D gene unclear. V was cut by 7 bases and J by 3 bases, with 3 bases left in between. Germline lookup yields CDR1 LNHNV and CDR2 YYDKDF (reference sequence). The CDR3 consists of 11 residues. CDR3 DNA sequence: TGTGCCACCACAGACACCGGGGAGCTGTTTTTT. Its protein is CATTDTGELFF.

This rearrangement joins TRBV7-2 to TRBJ2-7; no clear D. This CDR3 is 15 amino acids long. Germline CDR1 reads SGHTA; CDR2 reads FQGNSA. V dropped 0 bases and J dropped 2 bases, with 11 bases sitting between them. CDR3: CASSLAPERTYEQYF. As DNA, the CDR3 is TGTGCCAGCAGCTTAGCGCCGGAGAGGACCTACGAGCAGTACTTC.

The CDR3 loop reads CASSSRGDSPAHEQYF. CDR3 nucleotides: TGTGCCAGTAGTTCAAGGGGAGACTCCCCGGCCCACGAGCAGTACTTC. The V and J genes are TRBV19 and TRBJ2-7; D is perhaps TRBD1 or TRBD2 (5 bases each). Germline assignment: CDR1 LNHDA and CDR2 SQIVND (reference sequence). Trimming shortened V by 5 bases and J by 5 bases, and 22 bases separated the two germline ends. The CDR3 loop spans 16 amino acids.

This clone is deemed medium-sized. This chain connects TRBV9 to TRBJ2-2, with TRBD2 identical over 8 bases. The CDR3 spans 17 residues. CDR1 and CDR2 from the germline V gene are SGDLS and YYNGEE. V dropped 1 base and J dropped 0; count of bases not matched to a gene: 5. As DNA, the CDR3 is TGTGCCAGCAGCGTAAGGCGGGAGGCGGCGAACACCGGGGAGCTGTTTTTT. Translated: CASSVRREAANTGELFF.

This chain uses TRBV19 with TRBJ2-1, with TRBD1 matching 10 bases. This CDR3 comprises 16 residues. The germline CDR1 and CDR2 sequences are LNHDA and SQIVND (reference sequence). The trim removed 5 bases at V and 7 bases at J, leaving 11 bases unmatched. The chain's CDR3 is CASSPMGGQGTNEQFF. The CDR3 region has the DNA TGTGCCAGTAGTCCCATGGGGGGACAGGGGACGAATGAGCAGTTCTTC.

This clone was counted a single time. This sequence joins TRBV19 and TRBJ1-2; 7 positions agree with TRBD1. The trim removed 5 bases at V and 2 bases at J, leaving 8 bases unmatched. Germline values: CDR1 LNHDA, CDR2 SQIVND (reference sequence). The CDR3 length is 15 residues. The CDR3 DNA sequence: TGTGCCAGTAGTTCTCACCCACAGGGGAACTATGGCTACACCTTC. Protein product: CASSSHPQGNYGYTF.

This chain connects TRBV6-5 to TRBJ2-7; D gene unclear. The CDR3 is 13 amino acids. Trimming pared 4 bases from V and 3 bases from J, leaving 10 bases between. CDR1 and CDR2 (germline): MNHEY, SVGAGI. This CDR3 is CASSLAGSYEQYF. The CDR3 DNA follows: TGTGCCAGCAGTTTGGCCGGCAGCTACGAGCAGTACTTC.

The chain uses TRBV5-4 and TRBJ2-7; tentatively, D is TRBD1 (6 bases). CDR3 length: 15 residues. Germline V CDR1 and CDR2: SGHNT, YYREEE (reference sequence). V dropped 3 bases and J dropped 2 bases, with 15 bases sitting between them. CDR3 in DNA: TGTGCCAGCAGCTCAACTCAGGGGAACCCCTACGAGCAGTACTTC. This encodes CASSSTQGNPYEQYF.

This clone was detected a few times. This sequence joins TRBV12-3 or TRBV12-4 and TRBJ2-7, with D possibly matching TRBD1 (6 bases). There are 13 residues in the CDR3. Trimming shortened V by 5 bases and J by 6 bases, and 14 bases separated the two germline ends. CDR3: CASSTFLGGEQYF. The CDR3 DNA follows: TGTGCCAGCAGTACTTTCCTAGGGGGCGAGCAGTACTTC.

The chain is built from TRBV7-2 and TRBJ2-7; perhaps TRBD1 as D (6 bases). The CDR3 has 15 amino acids. V lost 3 bases and J 4 bases, leaving 16 bases between the germline ends. Germline V gives CDR1 SGHTA, CDR2 FQGNSA. CDR3 region: CASSFGQKGVYEQYF. CDR3 nucleotides: TGTGCCAGCAGCTTCGGACAGAAAGGGGTGTACGAGCAGTACTTC.

V is TRBV10-2 and J is TRBJ2-1; 10 positions match TRBD2. The CDR3 spans 16 residues. Germline V lookup: CDR1 WSHSY, CDR2 SAAADI. The ends lost 7 bases at V and 8 bases at J; junction bases unmatched: 14. The CDR3 reads CASIRQNSGRFHEQFF. CDR3 sequence (DNA): TGCGCCAGCATACGACAGAATAGCGGGAGGTTCCATGAGCAGTTCTTC.

The V gene is TRBV15, the J gene TRBJ1-6; 8 nucleotides align to TRBD1. CDR1 and CDR2 (germline): LNHNV, YYDKDF (reference sequence). V was clipped by 0 bases and J by 9 bases; unmatched bases: 10. The CDR3 totals 17 residues. The CDR3 protein is CATSRDWVTGGSSPLHF. CDR3 sequence (DNA): TGTGCCACCAGCAGAGATTGGGTTACAGGGGGGAGTTCACCCCTCCACTTT.

The chain has TRBV15 and TRBJ2-1; 15 nucleotides line up with TRBD2. V trimming: 1 base; J trimming: 7 bases; junction bases outside the gene matches: 2. Looked up from germline, CDR1 is LNHNV and CDR2 is YYDKDF (reference sequence). The CDR3 consists of 16 residues. CDR3 sequence: CATSRGGTSGRNEQFF. The CDR3 coding sequence is TGTGCCACCAGCAGAGGAGGGACTAGCGGGAGGAATGAGCAGTTCTTC.

The chain employs TRBV28 and TRBJ2-7; 10 bases match TRBD2. Germline V gene lookup returns CDR1 MDHEN and CDR2 SYDVKM. This CDR3 is 15 amino acids long. V trimming: 3 bases; J trimming: 3 bases; junction bases outside the gene matches: 5. DNA for the CDR3: TGTGCCAGCAGTTTGGGACTAGCGTCGAACTACGAGCAGTACTTC. Encoded protein: CASSLGLASNYEQYF.